These T cell receptor beta chains were read from a single sample in a study of cytomegalovirus exposure and HLA in healthy donors. Assay: immunoSEQ multiplex PCR; the TCRdb copy retains only in-frame clones and omits some. The sample yields 150,000 to 200,000 clones, roughly 70% seen once. Sequencing was performed on PBMCs. The source is a woman in her 30s in good health and CMV-seronegative. The CDR3 runs from the conserved cysteine through the conserved F or W. Each record gives: J gene, clone size, D gene, V gene, CDR3 protein, CDR3 DNA. The D gene is left open where the match is weak. Clone sizes are given selectively: once, few, many, or a class where the clone is expanded.

TRBJ2-1 | few | TRBD2 | TRBV4-1 | CASSQGPSGNNEQFF | TGCGCCAGCAGCCAAGGTCCTAGCGGGAATAATGAGCAGTTCTTC
TRBJ2-5 | . | . | TRBV19 | CASRRVNQETQYF | TGTGCCAGTAGACGGGTCAACCAAGAGACCCAGTACTTC
TRBJ2-7 | few | TRBD2 | TRBV16 | CASSQTSGRAYEQYF | TGTGCCAGCAGCCAAACTAGCGGGAGGGCCTACGAGCAGTACTTC
TRBJ1-3 | . | . | TRBV5-5 | CASSLEGAFAGTIYF | TGTGCCAGCAGCTTGGAAGGGGCATTTGCCGGCACCATATATTTT
TRBJ1-1 | . | . | TRBV7-9 | CASSEQGYTEAFF | TGTGCCAGCAGCGAGCAGGGGTACACTGAAGCTTTCTTT
TRBJ1-3 | . | . | TRBV28 | CASRNRGRGVRGNTIYF | TGTGCCAGCAGGAACCGGGGGCGGGGGGTACGTGGAAACACCATATATTTT
TRBJ1-2 | . | . | TRBV7-2 | CASSLMPFELYGYTF | TGTGCCAGCAGCTTGATGCCCTTTGAGCTCTATGGCTACACCTTC
TRBJ2-1 | . | . | TRBV5-4 | CASSLAVDPYYNEQFF | TGTGCCAGCAGCTTGGCGGTCGATCCATACTACAATGAGCAGTTCTTC
TRBJ2-7 | few | TRBD2 | TRBV7-2 | CASSTTASGPYEQYF | TGTGCCAGCAGTACCACCGCTAGCGGCCCCTACGAGCAGTACTTC
TRBJ2-1 | . | TRBD2 | TRBV7-9 | CASSLGLAYNEQFF | TGTGCCAGCAGCTTAGGACTAGCGTACAATGAGCAGTTCTTC
TRBJ1-5 | . | TRBD1 | TRBV2 | CASGRDRVSNQPQHF | TGTGCCAGCGGGAGAGACAGGGTAAGCAATCAGCCCCAGCATTTT
TRBJ1-6 | . | TRBD1 | TRBV19 | CASSIGTGSSPLRF | TGTGCCAGTAGTATCGGGACAGGGAGTTCACCCCTCCGCTTT
TRBJ1-6 | once | TRBD1 | TRBV18 | CATRTGVNSPLHF | TGTGCCACCAGGACAGGCGTCAATTCACCCCTCCACTTT
TRBJ2-3 | . | TRBD2 | TRBV19 | CASSPAAGAISDTQYF | TGTGCCAGTAGTCCCGCAGCGGGGGCCATCTCAGATACGCAGTATTTT
TRBJ1-5 | once | TRBD1 | TRBV5-1 | CASSSGGLNSNQPQHF | TGCGCCAGCAGCTCAGGGGGCCTTAATAGCAATCAGCCCCAGCATTTT
TRBJ1-2 | . | . | TRBV27 | CASSLTGQMYYGYTF | TGTGCCAGCAGTTTAACCGGACAGATGTACTATGGCTACACCTTC
TRBJ2-5 | . | TRBD2 | TRBV2 | CASSELAGGQETQYF | TGTGCCAGCAGTGAGTTAGCGGGGGGACAAGAGACCCAGTACTTC
TRBJ2-3 | . | . | TRBV7-9 | CASSFPGTDTQYF | TGTGCCAGCAGCTTCCCGGGCACAGATACGCAGTATTTT
TRBJ2-2 | . | . | TRBV19 | CASRGSAGELFF | TGTGCCAGTAGAGGGAGTGCCGGGGAGCTGTTTTTT
TRBJ2-1 | . | TRBD2 | TRBV18 | CASSPSGATGGEQFF | TGTGCCAGCTCACCTAGCGGGGCCACCGGGGGTGAGCAGTTCTTC
TRBJ2-1 | . | TRBD1 | TRBV30 | CAWSHRGPGNEQFF | TGTGCCTGGAGTCACAGGGGGCCGGGCAATGAGCAGTTCTTC
TRBJ2-5 | . | TRBD1 | TRBV7-2 | CASSLNRGGETQYF | TGTGCCAGCAGCTTAAACAGGGGCGGAGAGACCCAGTACTTC
TRBJ2-7 | once | . | TRBV4-1 | CASSLLAERVDYEQYF | TGCGCCAGCAGCCTTTTAGCAGAGCGGGTAGACTACGAGCAGTACTTC
TRBJ2-7 | . | . | TRBV27 | CASSLSGHHEQYF | TGTGCCAGCAGTTTATCGGGACATCACGAGCAGTACTTC
TRBJ2-7 | . | . | TRBV5-1 | CASSLVENHYEQYF | TGCGCCAGCAGCTTGGTGGAGAACCACTACGAGCAGTACTTC
TRBJ1-3 | . | . | TRBV5-1 | CASRPAGAGGNTIYF | TGCGCCAGCAGACCTGCAGGGGCTGGCGGAAACACCATATATTTT
TRBJ2-3 | . | TRBD1 | TRBV15 | CATSRERGQVDTQYF | TGTGCCACCAGCAGAGAAAGGGGGCAAGTAGATACGCAGTATTTT
TRBJ1-1 | . | TRBD1 | TRBV2 | CASSGSGGIRNTEAFF | TGTGCCAGCAGTGGATCAGGGGGCATAAGGAACACTGAAGCTTTCTTT
TRBJ2-7 | few | . | TRBV16 | CASSPRGWPYEQYF | TGTGCCAGCAGCCCGAGAGGGTGGCCCTACGAGCAGTACTTC
TRBJ1-6 | . | . | TRBV7-9 | CASSSQGFGNSPLHF | TGTGCCAGCAGCTCACAGGGTTTTGGAAATTCACCCCTCCACTTT
TRBJ2-7 | . | TRBD1 | TRBV9 | CASSPGQGAYEQYF | TGTGCCAGCAGCCCAGGACAGGGGGCTTACGAGCAGTACTTC
TRBJ1-5 | few | . | TRBV27 | CASGLVGVGGHNQPQHF | TGTGCCAGCGGACTAGTTGGGGTTGGGGGGCACAATCAGCCCCAGCATTTT
TRBJ2-5 | once | TRBD1 | TRBV10-3 | CAISGRDRNQETQYF | TGTGCCATCAGTGGCCGGGACAGGAACCAAGAGACCCAGTACTTC
TRBJ2-5 | few | . | TRBV4-3 | CASSRGTDRGETQYF | TGCGCCAGCAGCCGCGGGACAGACCGGGGGGAGACCCAGTACTTC
TRBJ2-4 | few | TRBD2 | TRBV4-3 | CASSQDFGLAGGLPKNIQYF | TGCGCCAGCAGCCAAGATTTCGGACTAGCGGGGGGGCTGCCCAAAAACATTCAGTACTTC
TRBJ1-1 | . | . | TRBV4-1 | CASSQGWGGEAFF | TGCGCCAGCAGCCAAGGCTGGGGGGGGGAAGCTTTCTTT
TRBJ2-5 | . | . | TRBV4-2 | CASSQEWRGETQYF | TGTGCCAGCAGCCAAGAATGGAGGGGAGAGACCCAGTACTTC
TRBJ2-3 | . | TRBD2 | TRBV14 | CASSQEAGIGYADTQYF | TGTGCCAGCAGCCAAGAAGCGGGGATCGGATACGCCGATACGCAGTATTTT
TRBJ1-6 | . | . | TRBV5-4 | CASSEPRFGSPLHF | TGTGCCAGCAGCGAGCCAAGGTTCGGGTCACCCCTCCACTTT
TRBJ2-1 | . | . | TRBV4-1 | CASSQLGLTYNEQFF | TGCGCCAGCAGCCAACTTGGACTCACCTACAATGAGCAGTTCTTC
TRBJ1-3 | . | . | TRBV15 | CATSRGRVAGNTIYF | TGTGCCACCAGCAGAGGCAGGGTAGCTGGAAACACCATATATTTT
TRBJ1-5 | . | . | TRBV9 | CASSVDWGLHQPQHF | TGTGCCAGCAGCGTAGATTGGGGACTCCATCAGCCCCAGCATTTT
TRBJ1-2 | . | . | TRBV11-2 | CASSLAGPGFDYGYTF | TGTGCCAGCAGCTTGGCAGGGCCTGGGTTTGACTATGGCTACACCTTC
TRBJ1-2 | . | . | TRBV5-1 | CASSAGSGGYTF | TGCGCCAGCAGCGCGGGATCTGGTGGCTACACCTTC
TRBJ2-2 | . | . | TRBV7-3 | CASSPPLGELFF | TGTGCCAGCAGCCCCCCCCTCGGGGAGCTGTTTTTT
TRBJ2-7 | once | . | TRBV9 | CASSVGDTSSYEQYF | TGTGCCAGCAGCGTAGGGGACACCTCTTCCTACGAGCAGTACTTC
TRBJ2-3 | . | TRBD2 | TRBV7-2 | CASSPLAGQQYF | TGTGCCAGCAGCCCTCTAGCGGGGCAGCAGTATTTT
TRBJ2-1 | . | TRBD2 | TRBV30 | CAWSPGGLTYNEQFF | TGTGCCTGGAGCCCGGGGGGGCTTACATACAATGAGCAGTTCTTC
TRBJ2-7 | . | . | TRBV28 | CASSFGFGTYTWEQYF | TGTGCCAGCAGTTTTGGTTTCGGGACATATACCTGGGAGCAGTACTTC
TRBJ1-2 | . | . | TRBV5-5 | CASSLDDRYGYTF | TGTGCCAGCAGCTTGGACGACAGATATGGCTACACCTTC
TRBJ2-5 | . | . | TRBV28 | CASSPGWETQYF | TGTGCCAGCAGTCCCGGGTGGGAGACCCAGTACTTC
TRBJ1-4 | once | . | TRBV5-6 | CASSLSKGLQGLSGRLFF | TGTGCCAGCAGCTTGTCCAAGGGGTTACAGGGCCTTTCCGGGAGGCTGTTTTTT
TRBJ1-2 | . | . | TRBV28 | CASSFGQAGYTF | TGTGCCAGCAGTTTTGGTCAGGCAGGCTACACCTTC